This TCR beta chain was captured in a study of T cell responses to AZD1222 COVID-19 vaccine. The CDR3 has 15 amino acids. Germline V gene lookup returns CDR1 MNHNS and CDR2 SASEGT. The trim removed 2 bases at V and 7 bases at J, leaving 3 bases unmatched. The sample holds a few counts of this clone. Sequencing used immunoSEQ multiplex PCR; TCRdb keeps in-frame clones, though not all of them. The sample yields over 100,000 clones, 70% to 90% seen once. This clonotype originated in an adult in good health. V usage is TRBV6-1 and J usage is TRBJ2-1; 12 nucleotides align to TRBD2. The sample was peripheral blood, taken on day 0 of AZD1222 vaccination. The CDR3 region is CASSELAGGPNEQFF. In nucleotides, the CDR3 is TGTGCCAGCAGTGAACTAGCGGGAGGGCCGAATGAGCAGTTCTTC.